The 2 T cell receptor beta chains below all came from one sample that was sequenced in a study of beta chain features in type 1 diabetes. The entirety of the isolated RNA underwent reverse transcription, so expressed TCRB transcripts were sequenced. Sequenced by immunoSEQ multiplex PCR; TCRdb stores in-frame clones only, minus some. The sample yields about 360,000 clones, over 9.5% seen once. The material sequenced was naive CD4+ T cells from blood. The receptors here all came from a man between 18 and 35 years old in good health.

This clone occurred a few times. CDR3 bases: TGTGCCAGCAGTTCCCAAGGACAGGGGACCTACAATGAGCAGTTCTTC. This sequence encodes CASSSQGQGTYNEQFF. This chain uses TRBV6-5 with TRBJ2-1; 9 nucleotides align to TRBD1. Per the germline V gene, CDR1 is MNHEY and CDR2 is SVGAGI. The CDR3 has 16 residues. Germline trimming cut 4 bases from V and 2 bases from J; bases unmatched to any gene: 6.

CDR3 in amino acids: CASSPLTGTEAFF. The CDR3 nucleotides read TGTGCCAGCTCACCACTGACAGGGACTGAAGCTTTCTTT. This chain uses TRBV18 with TRBJ1-1; 7 nucleotides line up with TRBD1. The CDR3 runs to 13 residues. The J segment lost 5 bases and the V segment lost 1 base, leaving 1 base of the junction unmatched. Germline V gives CDR1 KGHSH, CDR2 LQKENI.